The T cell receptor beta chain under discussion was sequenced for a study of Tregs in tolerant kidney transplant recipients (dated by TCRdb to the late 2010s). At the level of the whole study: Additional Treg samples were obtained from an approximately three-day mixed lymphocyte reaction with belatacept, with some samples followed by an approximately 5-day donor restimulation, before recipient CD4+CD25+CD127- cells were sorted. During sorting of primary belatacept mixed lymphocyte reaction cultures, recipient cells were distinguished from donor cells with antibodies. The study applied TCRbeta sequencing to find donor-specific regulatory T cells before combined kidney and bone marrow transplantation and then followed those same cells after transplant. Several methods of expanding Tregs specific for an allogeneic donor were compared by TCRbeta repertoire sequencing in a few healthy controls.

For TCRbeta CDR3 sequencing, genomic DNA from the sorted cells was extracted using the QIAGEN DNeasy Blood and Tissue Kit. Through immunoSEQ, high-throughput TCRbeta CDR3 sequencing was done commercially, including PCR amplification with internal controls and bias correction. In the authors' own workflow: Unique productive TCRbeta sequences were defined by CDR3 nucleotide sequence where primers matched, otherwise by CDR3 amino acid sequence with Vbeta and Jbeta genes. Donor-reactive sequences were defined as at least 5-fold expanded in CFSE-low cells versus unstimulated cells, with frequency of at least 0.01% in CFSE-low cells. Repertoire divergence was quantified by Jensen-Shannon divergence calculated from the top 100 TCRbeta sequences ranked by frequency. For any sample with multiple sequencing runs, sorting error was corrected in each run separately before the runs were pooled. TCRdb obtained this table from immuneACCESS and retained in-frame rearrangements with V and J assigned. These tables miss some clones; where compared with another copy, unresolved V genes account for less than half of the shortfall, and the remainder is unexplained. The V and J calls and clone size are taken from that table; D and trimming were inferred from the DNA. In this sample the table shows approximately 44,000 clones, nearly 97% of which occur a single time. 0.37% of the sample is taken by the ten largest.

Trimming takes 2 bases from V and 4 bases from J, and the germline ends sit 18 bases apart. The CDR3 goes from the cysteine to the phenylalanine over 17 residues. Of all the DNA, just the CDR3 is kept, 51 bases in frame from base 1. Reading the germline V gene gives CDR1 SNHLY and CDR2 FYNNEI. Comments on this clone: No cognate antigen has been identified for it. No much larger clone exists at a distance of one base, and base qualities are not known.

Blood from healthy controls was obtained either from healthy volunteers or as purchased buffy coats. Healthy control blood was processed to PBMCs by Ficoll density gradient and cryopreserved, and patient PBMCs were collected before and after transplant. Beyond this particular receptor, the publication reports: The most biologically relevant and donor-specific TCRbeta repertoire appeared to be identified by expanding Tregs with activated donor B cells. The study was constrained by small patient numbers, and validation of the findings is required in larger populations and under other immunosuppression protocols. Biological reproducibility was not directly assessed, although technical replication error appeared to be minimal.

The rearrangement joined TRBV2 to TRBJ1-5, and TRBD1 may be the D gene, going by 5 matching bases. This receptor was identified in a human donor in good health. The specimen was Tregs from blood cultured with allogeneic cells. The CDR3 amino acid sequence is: CASSERHPGQSNQPQHF. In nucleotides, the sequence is TGTGCCAGCAGTGAACGCCACCCTGGACAATCGAATCAGCCCCAGCATTTT.